The T cell receptor (beta chain) under discussion was sequenced for a study of T-cell reconstitution after alpha-beta-depleted transplantation in children. Unique molecular identifiers featured in how the TCRbeta library was prepared. TCRdb reprocessed the PCR reads with MiXCR, giving one entry per CDR3 protein. The table records roughly 590,000 distinct CDR3 sequences, 16% of them present only once. This clonotype was recorded a few times. V shed 3 bases and J 1 base; nucleotides not matched to a gene: 13. Germline V gives CDR1 MGHRA, CDR2 YSYEKL. CDR3 length: 18 residues. This rearrangement joins TRBV4-1 to TRBJ2-7; the match to TRBD1 covers 9 bases. The clonotype was recovered from a human donor who donated a stem cell graft to a child with acute myeloid leukemia. The sequencing used PBMCs from the stem cell graft donor, collected from the stem cell graft. Here the CDR3 reads CASSHWVSQDRGSYEQYF. CDR3 DNA sequence: TGCGCCAGCAGCCATTGGGTCTCTCAGGACAGGGGTTCCTACGAGCAGTACTTC.